This TCR beta chain is drawn from a study of T cells after yellow fever vaccination. Study results and caveats: Abundant clonotypes from the bulk population could get into FACS-sorted repertoires as contaminants. In post-booster samples, most primary-vaccination clones reappeared (approximately 96% CD4, about 91% CD8). A faster peak, day 5 versus 15, was reached by the weaker secondary response.

Template-switching 5'RACE yielded the TCR cDNA; a universal primer site and UMIs were added in the process. TCRdb processed the 5' RACE reads anew with MiXCR; each CDR3 protein has one entry. The data contain some 100,000 distinct CDR3 sequences, around 9.8% of them singletons. Germline V gene sequence: CDR1 SGHTA, CDR2 FQGTGA. This CDR3 has 13 amino acids. Unmatched junction bases numbered 3, after V lost 5 bases and J lost 4 bases. The sequenced sample was CD8+ T cells not binding an NS4B(214-222) dextramer, sorted from PBMCs, obtained around 16 days after the first yellow fever vaccination. The TCR comes from a man aged 18 to 30 who received the YFV17D yellow fever vaccine. This chain links TRBV7-3 with TRBJ2-3; 7 bases agree with TRBD1. CDR3 sequence (DNA): TGTGCCAGCAGCACGACAGGGTCAGATACGCAGTATTTT. Translated: CASSTTGSDTQYF. The complete variable domain, with remaining parts taken from reference TRBV7-3 and TRBJ2-3, reads GAGVSQTPSNKVTEKGKYVELRCDPISGHTALYWYRQSLGQGPEFLIYFQGTGAADDSGLPNDRFFAVRPEGSVSTLKIQRTERGDSAVYLCASSTTGSDTQYFGPGTRLTVL.